The 22 T cell receptor beta chains given below trace back to one sample, sequenced in a study of blood T cell repertoires in COVID-19. The assay was immunoSEQ multiplex PCR, and TCRdb's table has in-frame clones only and misses some. This repertoire shows over 150,000 clones, approximately 85% found once; its top ten account for less than 3%. Sequencing was performed on peripheral blood. These receptors all come from a woman over 75 with COVID-19, enrolled during active disease.

The chain couples TRBV25-1 to TRBJ2-7, with a tentative D call TRBD1 (6 bases). With 0 bases removed from V and 2 bases from J, the gap between germline ends came to 11 bases. The CDR3 contains 15 residues. Germline loops: CDR1 MGHDK, CDR2 SYGVNS. Here the CDR3 DNA reads TGTGCCAGCAGTGAATACGCAGGGGCAGCCTACGAGCAGTACTTC. It translates to CASSEYAGAAYEQYF.

This clone was seen only once. The V gene is TRBV3-1 (or the pseudogene TRBV3-2), the J gene TRBJ1-2; D may be TRBD1 (6 bases). Germline V CDR1 and CDR2: LGHDT, YNNKEL (reference sequence). V was trimmed by 0 bases and J by 1 base, leaving 12 bases between them. The length of the CDR3 is 16 residues. The chain's CDR3 is CASSQDRGGHNYGYTF. CDR3 DNA sequence: TGTGCCAGCAGCCAAGATAGAGGGGGTCATAACTATGGCTACACCTTC.

V usage is TRBV2 and J usage is TRBJ1-1; D is undetermined. V lost 9 bases to trimming and J lost 1 base, with 15 bases between them. The CDR3 loop spans 14 amino acids. Germline CDR1 SNHLY, CDR2 FYNNEI. The CDR3 bases are TGTGCCAGAACATACTATGGTGGGAACACTGAAGCTTTCTTT. Protein sequence: CARTYYGGNTEAFF.

At least ten counts were recorded for this clone. The chain combines TRBV11-2 with TRBJ2-2; D is unresolved. The CDR3 length is 13 residues. The germline V and J ends were trimmed by 6 bases and 7 bases, with 12 bases remaining between them. The germline V gene has CDR1 SGHAT and CDR2 FQNNGV. CDR3 amino acids: CASSGTASGELFF. In DNA, the CDR3 is TGTGCCAGCAGTGGCACGGCTAGCGGGGAGCTGTTTTTT.

The CDR3, as DNA: TGTGCCAGCTCACCTGGCGGCGGTCAGGGTCCTGAAGCTTTCTTT. Its translation is CASSPGGGQGPEAFF. The gene calls are TRBV18 and TRBJ1-1; D may be TRBD1 (5 bases). Germline-derived CDR1 and CDR2 are KGHSH and LQKENI. The CDR3 has 15 amino acids. V gave up 3 bases and J gave up 6 bases, with 17 bases separating them.

The rearrangement joins TRBV7-2 to TRBJ1-5, with a possible D match to TRBD1 (6 bases). Germline V gene data show CDR1 as SGHTA and CDR2 as FQGNSA. V gave up 2 bases and J gave up 4 bases, with 18 bases separating them. The CDR3 has 17 amino acids. The CDR3: CASSLRGSGGFNQPQHF. The CDR3 nucleotides read TGTGCCAGCAGCTTAAGGGGGTCAGGTGGTTTTAATCAGCCCCAGCATTTT.

The V gene is TRBV3-1 (or the pseudogene TRBV3-2), the J gene TRBJ2-1; 7 positions match TRBD1. The germline gives CDR1 LGHDT, CDR2 YNNKEL (reference sequence). This CDR3 spans 13 amino acids. J was trimmed by 4 bases and V by 4 bases; bases with no gene match: 1. The CDR3 sequence is CASSLGQYNEQFF. The CDR3 region has the DNA TGTGCCAGCAGCCTGGGACAGTACAATGAGCAGTTCTTC.

The V call is TRBV12-3 or TRBV12-4, the J call TRBJ1-2; D remains unclear. The CDR3 totals 13 residues. V was clipped by 7 bases and J by 2 bases, with 11 bases between them. CDR3 sequence reads: CASTRVPNYGYTF. Here the CDR3 DNA reads TGTGCCAGCACTCGGGTCCCCAACTATGGCTACACCTTC.

This chain links TRBV4-1 with TRBJ1-2; D is undetermined. V was pared by 0 bases and J by 3 bases, with 11 bases between. Germline assignment: CDR1 MGHRA and CDR2 YSYEKL. This CDR3 region has 15 residues. CDR3 DNA: TGCGCCAGCAGCCAAGATCCGTGGCAGGACTATGGCTACACCTTC. Translated, it gives CASSQDPWQDYGYTF.

The rearrangement uses TRBV10-3 and TRBJ2-7; D unresolved. V was clipped by 10 bases and J by 2 bases, with 21 bases between them. The CDR3 contains 15 residues. Germline values: CDR1 ENHRY, CDR2 SYGVKD. This CDR3 reads CATPAVLRPTYEQYF. In nucleotides, the CDR3 is TGTGCCACCCCGGCGGTTCTGCGGCCGACCTACGAGCAGTACTTC.

The J gene is TRBJ2-3, the V gene TRBV5-4, with 10 bases matching TRBD2. The CDR3 has 15 residues. Looked up from germline, CDR1 is SGHNT and CDR2 is YYREEE (reference sequence). The V and J ends lost 3 bases and 2 bases, in that order; junction bases with no gene match: 3. Written as DNA, the CDR3 is TGTGCCAGCAGCTCAGCGGGGGGGTCCACAGATACGCAGTATTTT. Translating it yields CASSSAGGSTDTQYF. The full variable domain, rest sourced from reference TRBV5-4 and TRBJ2-3, is ETGVTQSPTHLIKTRGQQVTLRCSSQSGHNTVSWYQQALGQGPQFIFQYYREEENGRGNFPPRFSGLQFPNYSSELNVNALELDDSALYLCASSSAGGSTDTQYFGPGTRLTVL.

The chain employs TRBV7-2 and TRBJ1-2, with a weak D call TRBD1 (5 bases). Trimming cost V 5 bases and J 1 base, with 11 bases left between them. In germline, CDR1 is SGHTA, CDR2 FQGNSA. The CDR3 has 14 amino acids. CDR3 in amino acids: CASSARALNYGYTF. CDR3 nucleotides: TGTGCCAGCAGCGCCAGGGCGCTTAACTATGGCTACACCTTC.

This chain joins TRBV13 and TRBJ2-1, with TRBD2 matching 8 bases. Unmatched junction bases numbered 8, after V lost 5 bases and J lost 8 bases. In germline, CDR1 is PRHDT, CDR2 FYEKMQ (reference sequence). CDR3 length equals 14 residues. The CDR3, as DNA: TGTGCCAGCAGCAAGGGACTAGTCGTCCATGAGCAGTTCTTC. This sequence encodes CASSKGLVVHEQFF.

The J gene is TRBJ1-3, the V gene TRBV9, with unresolved D. Germline values: CDR1 SGDLS, CDR2 YYNGEE. Trimming pared 4 bases from V and 0 bases from J, leaving 14 bases between. This CDR3 region has 16 residues. CDR3 coding DNA: TGTGCCAGCAGCCAACAACACGTTCTCTCTGGAAACACCATATATTTT. The encoded protein is CASSQQHVLSGNTIYF.

The genes are TRBV9 and TRBJ2-1; 8 positions agree with TRBD2. Per the germline V gene, CDR1 is SGDLS and CDR2 is YYNGEE. Trimming cost V 0 bases and J 4 bases; bases outside gene matches: 9. The CDR3 length is 17 residues. CDR3 region: CASSVEGAGVGYNEQFF. The CDR3 DNA sequence: TGTGCCAGCAGCGTAGAAGGAGCGGGAGTGGGGTACAATGAGCAGTTCTTC.

The chain employs TRBV19 and TRBJ2-1; 10 positions match TRBD2. Trimming took 4 bases from V and 12 from J; bases not matched to a gene: 12. The CDR3 sequence is 15 residues long. The germline CDR1 and CDR2 sequences are LNHDA and SQIVND (reference sequence). CDR3 loop: CASSTGLAPLRAQFF. The CDR3 DNA sequence: TGTGCCAGTAGTACGGGACTAGCGCCCCTTCGAGCGCAGTTCTTC.

The genes are TRBV11-2 and TRBJ2-7; D is unresolved. The CDR3 runs to 11 residues. CDR1 and CDR2 (germline): SGHAT, FQNNGV. With 4 bases removed from V and 3 bases from J, the gap between germline ends came to 4 bases. The CDR3 bases are TGTGCCAGCAGCTCGGGCTACGAGCAGTACTTC. Amino acids: CASSSGYEQYF.

The genes are TRBV18 and TRBJ2-7; 9 bases line up with TRBD2. There are 15 residues in the CDR3. From germline, CDR1 is KGHSH and CDR2 LQKENI. The V and J ends lost 5 bases and 2 bases, in that order; junction bases with no gene match: 7. The CDR3 bases are TGTGCCAGCTCAACGACTAGCGGCAAAACCTACGAGCAGTACTTC. It translates to CASSTTSGKTYEQYF.

Worth noting for this clone: The same CDR3 is also encoded by other DNA sequences in this sample. The rearrangement joins TRBV12-5 to TRBJ2-5, with TRBD1 identical over 10 bases. This CDR3 spans 14 amino acids. CDR1 is LGHNT and CDR2 is FRNRAP in the germline V gene. V was clipped by 3 bases and J by 5 bases; unmatched bases: 3. Written as DNA, the CDR3 is TGTGCTAGTGGTTTCGGACAGGGGGGGGAGACCCAGTACTTC. Protein: CASGFGQGGETQYF.

The chain combines TRBV5-1 with TRBJ2-1; 8 positions match TRBD1. The CDR3 length is 15 residues. CDR1 and CDR2 (germline): SGHRS, YFSETQ. Trimming at V came to 0 bases and at J to 4 bases, leaving 3 bases not matched to a gene. The CDR3 loop reads CASSLAGGEYNEQFF. CDR3 nucleotides: TGCGCCAGCAGCTTGGCAGGGGGCGAATACAATGAGCAGTTCTTC.

The chain employs TRBV11-2 and TRBJ2-3; TRBD2 agrees at 11 bases. J lost 5 bases, V lost 5 bases, and 6 bases had no gene match. CDR1 is SGHAT and CDR2 is FQNNGV in the germline V gene. The CDR3 contains 15 residues. The DNA of the CDR3 is TGTGCCAGCAGCACCTTAGCGGGGGGGGAAGATACGCAGTATTTT. Protein: CASSTLAGGEDTQYF.

J is TRBJ1-3 and V is TRBV7-2; D possibly corresponds to TRBD1 (6 bases). The CDR3 has 13 residues. Trimming took 5 bases from V and 5 from J, leaving 10 bases between them. CDR1 and CDR2 from the germline V gene are SGHTA and FQGNSA. The CDR3 DNA follows: TGTGCCAGCAGCCCAGGACAGAGAAACACCATATATTTT. Amino acid sequence: CASSPGQRNTIYF.